This T cell receptor (beta chain) was documented in a study of T-cell reconstitution after alpha-beta-depleted transplantation in children. In this sample, this clonotype turned up a few times. The antigen is unknown. The CDR3 contains 17 residues. Study-wide results and limits: Expanded graft clones, several hundred of them, were reportedly the source of alpha-beta T cells about two months after transplant. A year had passed since transplant, and T-cell counts and diversity by then came mostly from newly produced T cells. High day-60 TCRbeta diversity in some patients came from surviving recipient T cells and thymic progenitors.

Researchers prepared the TCRbeta library using unique molecular identifiers, the study reports. One entry per CDR3 protein results from TCRdb running MiXCR on the PCR reads. This table has under 150,000 distinct CDR3 sequences, roughly 10% appearing once. Sequencing was performed on PBMCs, mostly from graft donor cells, taken 180 days after TCRalphabeta/CD19-depleted stem cell transplant. This sequence originates from a girl in the first two years of life who had a stem cell transplant for combined immunodeficiency, so the T cells may come from the graft donor. V and J are TRBV12-3 or TRBV12-4 and TRBJ2-7, with 7 bases that match TRBD2. CDR3 DNA sequence: TGTGCGTGCGGGGCGGGGGATATAACCCCATTCCCTTACGAGCAGTACTTC. As protein: CACGAGDITPFPYEQYF.